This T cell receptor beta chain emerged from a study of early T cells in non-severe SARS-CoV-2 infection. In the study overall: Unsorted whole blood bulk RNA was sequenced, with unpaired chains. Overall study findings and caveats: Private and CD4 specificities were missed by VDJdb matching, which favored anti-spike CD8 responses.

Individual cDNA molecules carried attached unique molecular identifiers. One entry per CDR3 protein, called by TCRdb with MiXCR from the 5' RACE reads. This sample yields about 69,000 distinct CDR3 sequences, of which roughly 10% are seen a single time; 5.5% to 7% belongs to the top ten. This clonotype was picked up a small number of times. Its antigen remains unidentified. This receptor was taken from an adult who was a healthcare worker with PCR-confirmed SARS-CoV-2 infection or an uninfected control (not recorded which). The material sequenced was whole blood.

CDR3 sequence reads: CASSLRGGETQYF. CDR3 nucleotides: TGTGCCAGCAGCTTGCGAGGGGGAGAGACCCAGTACTTC. The chain couples TRBV5-4 to TRBJ2-5; D is perhaps TRBD1 (6 bases). CDR1 is SGHNT, CDR2 YYREEE, per germline (reference sequence). The CDR3 sequence is 13 residues long. The V gene lost 1 base and the J gene lost 4 bases, with 8 bases spanning the gap.